This TCR beta chain was captured by sequencing in a study of blood T cell repertoires in COVID-19. Overall study context: Samples representing acute and convalescent COVID-19 were sourced from the United States, Italy and Spain.

In the authors' workflow: For nucleated cells, counts were estimated from reference gene primer amplification. The protocol was immunoSEQ multiplex PCR, while the TCRdb copy is restricted to in-frame clones and leaves out a portion. V and J calls and clone size are those listed in that table; D and trimming were worked out from the DNA. Of 15,000 or so clones listed, around 90% are singletons. V shed 5 bases and J 3 bases; nucleotides not matched to a gene: 4. Germline lookup yields CDR1 SGHAT and CDR2 FQNNGV. This CDR3 is 15 amino acids long. The TCR sequence derives from a human donor in a cohort sampled during active COVID-19. The sample taken for sequencing was peripheral blood. The V and J genes are TRBV11-2 and TRBJ1-2; 12 bases are shared with TRBD1. The CDR3: CASSVGQGADYGYTF. The CDR3 nucleotides are TGTGCCAGCAGCGTGGGACAGGGGGCGGACTATGGCTACACCTTC.